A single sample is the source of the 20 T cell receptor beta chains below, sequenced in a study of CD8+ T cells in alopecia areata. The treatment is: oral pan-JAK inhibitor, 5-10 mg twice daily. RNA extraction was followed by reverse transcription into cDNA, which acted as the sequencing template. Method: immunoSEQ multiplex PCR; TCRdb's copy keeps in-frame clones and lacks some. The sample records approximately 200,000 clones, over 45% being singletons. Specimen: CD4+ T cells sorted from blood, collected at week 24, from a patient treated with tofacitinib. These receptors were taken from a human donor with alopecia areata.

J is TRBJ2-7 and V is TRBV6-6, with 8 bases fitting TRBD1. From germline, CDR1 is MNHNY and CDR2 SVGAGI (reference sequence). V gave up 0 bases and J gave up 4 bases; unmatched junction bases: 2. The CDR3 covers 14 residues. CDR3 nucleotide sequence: TGTGCCAGCAGTTACTCAGGACAGGGATACGAGCAGTACTTC. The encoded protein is CASSYSGQGYEQYF.

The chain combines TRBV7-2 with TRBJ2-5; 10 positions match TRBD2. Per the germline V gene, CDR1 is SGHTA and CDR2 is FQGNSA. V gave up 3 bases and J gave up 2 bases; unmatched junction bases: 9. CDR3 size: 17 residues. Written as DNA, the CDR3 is TGTGCCAGCAGCTTGATGGCCGGGACTAGCGCACAAGAGACCCAGTACTTC. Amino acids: CASSLMAGTSAQETQYF. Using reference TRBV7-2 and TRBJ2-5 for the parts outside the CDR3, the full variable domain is GAGVSQSPSNKVTEKGKDVELRCDPISGHTALYWYRQSLGQGLEFLIYFQGNSAPDKSGLPSDRFSAERTGGSVSTLTIQRTQQEDSAVYLCASSLMAGTSAQETQYFGPGTRLLVL.

The CDR3 protein is CASSQFRDRADEQYF. The CDR3 DNA sequence: TGCGCCAGCAGCCAATTCCGGGACAGGGCCGACGAGCAGTACTTC. The chain uses TRBV4-1 and TRBJ2-7, with 9 bases aligning to TRBD1. The junction had 7 bases not matched to a gene; V was cut back by 2 bases and J by 5 bases. The germline CDR1 and CDR2 sequences are MGHRA and YSYEKL. The CDR3 has 15 amino acids.

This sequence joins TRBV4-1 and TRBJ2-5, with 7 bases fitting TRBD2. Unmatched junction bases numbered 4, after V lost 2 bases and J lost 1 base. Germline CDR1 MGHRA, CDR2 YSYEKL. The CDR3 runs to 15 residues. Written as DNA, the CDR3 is TGCGCCAGCAGCCAACAGCGGGGCAGCCAAGAGACCCAGTACTTC. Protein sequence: CASSQQRGSQETQYF.

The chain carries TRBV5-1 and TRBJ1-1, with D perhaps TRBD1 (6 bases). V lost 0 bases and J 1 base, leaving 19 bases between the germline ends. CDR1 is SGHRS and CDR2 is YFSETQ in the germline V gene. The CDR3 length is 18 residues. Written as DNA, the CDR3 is TGCGCCAGCAGCTTGGAGGAACAACGTAGGGGGGCGAACACTGAAGCTTTCTTT. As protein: CASSLEEQRRGANTEAFF.

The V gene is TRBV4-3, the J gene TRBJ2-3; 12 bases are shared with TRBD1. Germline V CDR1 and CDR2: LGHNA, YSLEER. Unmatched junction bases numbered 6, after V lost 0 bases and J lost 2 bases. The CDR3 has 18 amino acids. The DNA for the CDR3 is TGCGCCAGCAGCCAAGACTGGGACAGGGGGCCTCACACAGATACGCAGTATTTT. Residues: CASSQDWDRGPHTDTQYF.

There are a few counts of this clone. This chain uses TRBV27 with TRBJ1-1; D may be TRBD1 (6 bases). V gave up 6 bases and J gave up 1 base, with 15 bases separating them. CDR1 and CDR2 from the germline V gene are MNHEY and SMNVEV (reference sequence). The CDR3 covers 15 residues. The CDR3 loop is CASSFSTGWNTEAFF. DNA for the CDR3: TGTGCCAGCAGCTTCTCCACAGGGTGGAACACTGAAGCTTTCTTT.

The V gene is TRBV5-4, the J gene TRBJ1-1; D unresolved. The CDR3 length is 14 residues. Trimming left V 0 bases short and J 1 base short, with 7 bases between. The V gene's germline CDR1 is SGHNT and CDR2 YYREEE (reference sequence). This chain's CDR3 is CASSLVGRNTEAFF. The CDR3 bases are TGTGCCAGCAGCTTGGTTGGGCGGAACACTGAAGCTTTCTTT.

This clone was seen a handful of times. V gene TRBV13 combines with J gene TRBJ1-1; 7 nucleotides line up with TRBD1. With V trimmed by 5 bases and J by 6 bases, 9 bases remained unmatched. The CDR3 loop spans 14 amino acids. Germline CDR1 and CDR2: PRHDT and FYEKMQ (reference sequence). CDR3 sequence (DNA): TGTGCCAGCAGCCCGACAGGGTTTAGGGCTGAAGCTTTCTTT. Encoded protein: CASSPTGFRAEAFF.

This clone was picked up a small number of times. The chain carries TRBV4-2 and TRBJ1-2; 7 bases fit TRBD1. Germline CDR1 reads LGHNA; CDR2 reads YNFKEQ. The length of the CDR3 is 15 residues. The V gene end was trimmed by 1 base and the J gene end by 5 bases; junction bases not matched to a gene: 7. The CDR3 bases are TGTGCCAGCAGCCAAGGTGGACAGGACCCGTATGGCTACACCTTC. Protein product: CASSQGGQDPYGYTF.

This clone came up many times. CDR3 amino acids: CASSLSVGRADQPQHF. In DNA form, the CDR3 reads TGTGCCAGCAGCTTATCGGTTGGCAGGGCAGACCAGCCCCAGCATTTT. The chain has TRBV7-2 and TRBJ1-5; the D gene is possibly TRBD1 (5 bases). The CDR3 is 16 residues long. Trimming took 2 bases from V and 7 from J, leaving 18 bases between them. The germline gives CDR1 SGHTA, CDR2 FQGNSA.

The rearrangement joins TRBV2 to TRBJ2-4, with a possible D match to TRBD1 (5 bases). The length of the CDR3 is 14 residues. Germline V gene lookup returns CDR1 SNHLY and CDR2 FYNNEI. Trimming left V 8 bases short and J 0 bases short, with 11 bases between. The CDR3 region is CASGQGVAKNIQYF. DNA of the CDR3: TGTGCCAGCGGCCAGGGCGTAGCCAAAAACATTCAGTACTTC.

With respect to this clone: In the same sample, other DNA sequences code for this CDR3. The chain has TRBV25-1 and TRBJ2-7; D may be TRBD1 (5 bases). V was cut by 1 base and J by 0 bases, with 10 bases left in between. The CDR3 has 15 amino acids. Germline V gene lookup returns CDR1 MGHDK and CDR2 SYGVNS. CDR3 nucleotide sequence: TGTGCCAGCAGTGAATCCAGACAGAGCTCCTACGAGCAGTACTTC. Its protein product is CASSESRQSSYEQYF.

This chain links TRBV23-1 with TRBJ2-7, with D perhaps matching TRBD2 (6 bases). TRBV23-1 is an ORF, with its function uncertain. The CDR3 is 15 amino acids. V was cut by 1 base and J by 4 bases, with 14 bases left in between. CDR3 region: CASSQCGGAGYEQYF. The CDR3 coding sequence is TGCGCCAGCAGTCAATGCGGCGGGGCAGGGTACGAGCAGTACTTC.

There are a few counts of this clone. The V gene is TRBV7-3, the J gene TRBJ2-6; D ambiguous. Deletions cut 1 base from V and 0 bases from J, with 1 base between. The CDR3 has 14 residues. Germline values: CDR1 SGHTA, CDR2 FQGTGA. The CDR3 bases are TGTGCCAGCAGCTTAATCTCTGGGGCCAACGTCCTGACTTTC. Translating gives CASSLISGANVLTF.

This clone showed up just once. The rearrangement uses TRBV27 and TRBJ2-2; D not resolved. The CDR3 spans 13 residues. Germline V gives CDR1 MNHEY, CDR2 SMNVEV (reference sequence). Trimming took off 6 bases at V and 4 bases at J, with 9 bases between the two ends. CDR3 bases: TGTGCCAGCAGACGTATGGGCACCGGGGAGCTGTTTTTT. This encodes CASRRMGTGELFF.

CDR3 in amino acids: CASRTQDGSEAFF. The CDR3 nucleotides are TGTGCCAGCAGGACTCAGGACGGGAGTGAAGCTTTCTTT. V and J are TRBV27 and TRBJ1-1; D gene uncertain. Germline CDR1 MNHEY, CDR2 SMNVEV (reference sequence). The V gene lost 6 bases and the J gene lost 7 bases, with 15 bases spanning the gap. The CDR3 loop spans 13 amino acids.

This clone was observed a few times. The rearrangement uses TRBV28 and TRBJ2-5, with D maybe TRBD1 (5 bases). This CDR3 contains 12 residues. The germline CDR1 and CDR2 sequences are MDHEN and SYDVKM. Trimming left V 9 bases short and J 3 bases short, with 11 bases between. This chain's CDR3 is CASTGPKETQYF. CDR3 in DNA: TGTGCCAGTACAGGTCCCAAAGAGACCCAGTACTTC.

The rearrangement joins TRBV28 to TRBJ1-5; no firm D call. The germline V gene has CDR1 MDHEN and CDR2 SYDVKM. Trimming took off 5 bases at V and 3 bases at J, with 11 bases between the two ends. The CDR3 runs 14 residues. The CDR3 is CASSRTDVNQPQHF. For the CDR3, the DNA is TGTGCCAGCAGTCGGACGGACGTCAATCAGCCCCAGCATTTT. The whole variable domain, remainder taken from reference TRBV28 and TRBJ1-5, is DVKVTQSSRYLVKRTGEKVFLECVQDMDHENMFWYRQDPGLGLRLIYFSYDVKMKEKGDIPEGYSVSREKKERFSLILESASTNQTSMYLCASSRTDVNQPQHFGDGTRLSIL.

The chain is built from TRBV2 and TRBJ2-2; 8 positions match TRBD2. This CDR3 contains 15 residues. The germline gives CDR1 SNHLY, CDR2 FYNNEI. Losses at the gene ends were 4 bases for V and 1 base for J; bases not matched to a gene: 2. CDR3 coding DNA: TGTGCCAGCAGTGTTACTAGCGGGAACACCGGGGAGCTGTTTTTT. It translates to CASSVTSGNTGELFF.